What follows are 22 T cell receptor beta chains derived from one specimen sequenced in a study of cytomegalovirus exposure and HLA in healthy donors. Primers included in the PCR were 60 Vbeta and 13 Jbeta primers. The repertoire was sequenced with immunoSEQ multiplex PCR; TCRdb's copy has only in-frame clones and lacks some. The table includes approximately 170,000 clones, 70% to 75% detected once. Sequencing was performed on PBMCs. The receptors shown here come from a man aged 25-45 years in good health and CMV-seropositive.

This clone has a single count. The rearrangement links TRBV18 to TRBJ1-1, with a weak D call TRBD1 (5 bases). V shed 4 bases and J shed 3 bases, with 9 bases lying between them. CDR1 and CDR2 from the germline V gene are KGHSH and LQKENI. The CDR3 has 13 residues. The CDR3 loop reads CASSQGQHTEAFF. The CDR3 bases are TGTGCCAGCTCACAGGGGCAGCACACTGAAGCTTTCTTT.

In nucleotides, the CDR3 is TGTGCCAGCAGCCCTAGACTAGCTCCCGGGGAGCTGTTTTTT. Residues: CASSPRLAPGELFF. This sequence joins TRBV7-2 and TRBJ2-2; 7 positions match TRBD2. V lost 5 bases to trimming and J lost 6 bases; unmatched junction nucleotides: 6. The germline gives CDR1 SGHTA, CDR2 FQGNSA. CDR3 length equals 14 residues.

This clone was observed a handful of times. Other DNA sequences in the same sample also yield this CDR3. This rearrangement joins TRBV7-2 to TRBJ2-7, with a tentative D call TRBD2 (5 bases). Germline V gene data show CDR1 as SGHTA and CDR2 as FQGNSA. This CDR3 has 14 amino acids. The V gene lost 3 bases and the J gene lost 1 base, with 10 bases spanning the gap. CDR3: CASSFSGFSYEQYF. Written as DNA, the CDR3 is TGTGCCAGCAGCTTCAGCGGCTTTTCCTACGAGCAGTACTTC.

The chain is built from TRBV7-9 and TRBJ1-4, with D tentatively TRBD1 (5 bases). V was clipped by 5 bases and J by 4 bases, with 20 bases between them. Germline assignment: CDR1 SEHNR and CDR2 FQNEAQ (reference sequence). CDR3 length: 17 residues. CDR3 coding DNA: TGTGCCAGCAGCCCCTCGCAGGGCCCCCCTCTTAATGAAAAACTGTTTTTT. Its protein product is CASSPSQGPPLNEKLFF.

V and J are TRBV5-1 and TRBJ2-1, with TRBD2 identical over 14 bases. Germline values: CDR1 SGHRS, CDR2 YFSETQ. Trimming cost V 4 bases and J 6 bases; bases outside gene matches: 3. This CDR3 comprises 15 residues. The CDR3 DNA sequence: TGCGCCAGCAGCCAAGGGACTAGCGGGAGCAATGAGCAGTTCTTC. Translation gives CASSQGTSGSNEQFF.

The V call is TRBV2, the J call TRBJ1-6, with D possibly matching TRBD1 (5 bases). The CDR3 length is 15 residues. Trimming removed 3 bases at V and 1 base at J, with 7 bases between. The germline V gene has CDR1 SNHLY and CDR2 FYNNEI. The CDR3 DNA reads TGTGCCAGCAGTGAGCAGGGTTCCTATAATTCACCCCTCCACTTT. Amino acids: CASSEQGSYNSPLHF.

V gene TRBV7-3 combines with J gene TRBJ1-1, with D possibly TRBD1 on 5 matching bases. The germline V and J ends were trimmed by 6 bases and 4 bases, with 12 bases remaining between them. Per the germline V gene, CDR1 is SGHTA and CDR2 is FQGTGA. The CDR3 contains 13 residues. The CDR3 here is CASSLGASTEAFF. The DNA of the CDR3 is TGTGCCAGCAGTCTAGGGGCGAGCACTGAAGCTTTCTTT.

This clone has only one observation. The V call is TRBV10-1, the J call TRBJ2-7; 10 nucleotides match TRBD2. Trimming removed 8 bases from V and 3 bases from J; junction bases left unmatched: 16. Per the germline V gene, CDR1 is WNHNN and CDR2 is SYGVQD (reference sequence). The CDR3 totals 17 residues. The CDR3 DNA sequence: TGCGCCAGCCTGTCCTTTTATCTAGCGGGAGAGATCTACGAGCAGTACTTC. Translating it yields CASLSFYLAGEIYEQYF.

The rearrangement uses TRBV27 and TRBJ1-6, with TRBD1 matching over 8 bases. CDR1 and CDR2 (germline): MNHEY, SMNVEV (reference sequence). After removal of 2 bases from V and 0 bases from J, the junction contained 3 bases not matched to a gene. There are 17 residues in the CDR3. The CDR3 spells CASSLGTGGSYNSPLHF. CDR3 coding DNA: TGTGCCAGCAGTTTAGGGACAGGTGGCTCCTATAATTCACCCCTCCACTTT.

This rearrangement joins TRBV30 to TRBJ2-3; maybe TRBD2 (5 bases). The length of the CDR3 is 13 residues. Germline V CDR1 and CDR2: GTSNPN, SVGIG (reference sequence). Trimming took 8 bases from V and 4 from J, leaving 16 bases between them. The CDR3 sequence is CARTGKRADTQYF. The CDR3 region has the DNA TGTGCCCGTACGGGAAAACGGGCAGATACGCAGTATTTT.

The J gene is TRBJ2-7, the V gene TRBV30; 7 nucleotides line up with TRBD1. V gave up 0 bases and J gave up 3 bases; unmatched junction bases: 8. CDR1 GTSNPN and CDR2 SVGIG come from the germline V gene (reference sequence). The CDR3 is 15 residues long. The CDR3 is CAWSVPGQQIYEQYF. CDR3 coding DNA: TGTGCCTGGAGTGTACCGGGACAGCAAATCTACGAGCAGTACTTC.

The CDR3 nucleotides read TGTGCCAGTAGTATTTACAGGACAGGGGGCGCTTATGGCTACACCTTC. This sequence encodes CASSIYRTGGAYGYTF. The V call is TRBV19, the J call TRBJ1-2, with 11 positions matching TRBD1. The trim removed 3 bases at V and 5 bases at J, leaving 8 bases unmatched. CDR1 is LNHDA and CDR2 is SQIVND in the germline V gene (reference sequence). The CDR3 runs 16 residues.

The rearrangement links TRBV5-1 to TRBJ2-5; TRBD1 is a possible D gene (6 bases). Gene TRBJ2-7 matches the end of the DNA better, so the J call may be wrong. Germline CDR1 SGHRS, CDR2 YFSETQ. CDR3 size: 14 residues. The CDR3 loop reads CASSPTGRSYEQYF. CDR3 DNA sequence: TGCGCCAGCAGCCCTACAGGGCGATCCTACGAGCAGTACTTC.

A note on this clone: In the same sample, other DNA sequences code for this CDR3. The V gene is TRBV6-5, the J gene TRBJ2-5, with 10 bases lining up with TRBD2. The germline CDR1 and CDR2 sequences are MNHEY and SVGAGI. V lost 0 bases and J lost 5; bases outside the gene matches: 6. The CDR3 spans 16 residues. Written as DNA, the CDR3 is TGTGCCAGCAGTTACTCTGGGCTAGCGGGAGAGGAGACCCAGTACTTC. Translated: CASSYSGLAGEETQYF.

J is TRBJ2-1 and V is TRBV5-1; 11 positions match TRBD2. After removal of 2 bases from V and 8 bases from J, the junction contained 3 bases not matched to a gene. The CDR3 extends over 14 amino acids. Germline V lookup: CDR1 SGHRS, CDR2 YFSETQ. CDR3 loop: CASSFSGRAHEQFF. DNA of the CDR3: TGCGCCAGCAGCTTTAGCGGGAGGGCCCATGAGCAGTTCTTC.

The chain has TRBV27 and TRBJ2-3, with D tentatively TRBD1 (7 bases). CDR1 is MNHEY, CDR2 SMNVEV, per germline (reference sequence). The CDR3 spans 17 residues. V lost 7 bases and J lost 6, with 26 bases in between. The CDR3 DNA sequence: TGTGCCAGCACACCTCTGGGGGGCGGGCAGGGGGTGGATACGCAGTATTTT. This encodes CASTPLGGGQGVDTQYF.

The chain uses TRBV25-1 and TRBJ2-7; tentatively, D is TRBD2 (6 bases). The CDR3 has 15 residues. Germline assignment: CDR1 MGHDK and CDR2 SYGVNS. V lost 4 bases and J lost 0, with 13 bases in between. This CDR3 reads CASSGRGRSSYEQYF. Here the CDR3 DNA reads TGTGCCAGCAGTGGCCGGGGGAGAAGCTCCTACGAGCAGTACTTC.

The rearrangement links TRBV28 to TRBJ1-1; the D is unclear. Germline-derived CDR1 and CDR2 are MDHEN and SYDVKM. The CDR3 has 11 residues. Trimming took 8 bases from V and 4 from J, leaving 8 bases between them. CDR3 coding DNA: TGTGCCAGCGTAGCTGGCACTGAAGCTTTCTTT. Encoded protein: CASVAGTEAFF.

The gene calls are TRBV7-6 and TRBJ2-1; the match to TRBD2 covers 7 bases. The J segment lost 2 bases and the V segment lost 5 bases, leaving 9 bases of the junction unmatched. CDR1 is SGHVS, CDR2 FNYEAQ, per germline. The CDR3 loop spans 16 amino acids. CDR3 nucleotide sequence: TGTGCCAGCAGCGGACGGGGAGGGCGGGCCTACAATGAGCAGTTCTTC. Translating it yields CASSGRGGRAYNEQFF.

The V gene is TRBV10-3, the J gene TRBJ2-3, with D perhaps matching TRBD1 (6 bases). Germline CDR1 is ENHRY and CDR2 is SYGVKD. V was shortened by 0 bases and J by 5 bases, with 9 bases between the two germline ends. CDR3 length: 14 residues. The CDR3 sequence: CAISESGRGDTQYF. CDR3 DNA sequence: TGTGCCATCAGTGAGTCCGGCAGGGGAGATACGCAGTATTTT.

This chain links TRBV6-1 with TRBJ1-4; TRBD1 matches 7 bases. This CDR3 is 16 amino acids long. The germline V gene encodes CDR1 MNHNS and CDR2 SASEGT. V lost 1 base and J lost 3; bases outside the gene matches: 5. CDR3 sequence (DNA): TGTGCCAGCAGTGAAGTTCCGACAGGGCCTAATGAAAAACTGTTTTTT. Protein sequence: CASSEVPTGPNEKLFF.

This sequence joins TRBV30 and TRBJ1-2; TRBD1 aligns across 8 bases. CDR1 is GTSNPN and CDR2 is SVGIG in the germline V gene (reference sequence). The CDR3 length is 13 residues. V dropped 8 bases and J dropped 8; count of bases not matched to a gene: 13. The CDR3 DNA follows: TGTGCCGGACAGTACCCGGACAGGGAAGGCTACACCTTC. It codes for CAGQYPDREGYTF.